The 32 T cell receptor beta chains presented below share a single source sample, sequenced in a study of T cell responses to AZD1222 COVID-19 vaccine. The assay was immunoSEQ multiplex PCR, and TCRdb's table has in-frame clones only and misses some. The sample gives about 180,000 clones, about 93% of which show up once; 1.5% to 2% is in the top ten. The material sequenced was peripheral blood, taken 28 days after the second AZD1222 dose. Receptors originate from an adult who received the AZD1222 COVID-19 vaccine.

The chain links TRBV18 to TRBJ1-4; D is ambiguous. The V and J ends lost 1 base and 4 bases respectively, with 10 bases between them. CDR3 length equals 15 residues. The germline V gene has CDR1 KGHSH and CDR2 LQKENI. The CDR3 is CASSPRSGVNEKLFF. The CDR3 DNA reads TGTGCCAGCTCACCACGTTCTGGGGTTAATGAAAAACTGTTTTTT.

The chain carries TRBV19 and TRBJ2-3; D tentatively fits TRBD1 or TRBD2 (5 bases each). The germline V and J ends were trimmed by 6 bases and 0 bases, with 16 bases remaining between them. The germline CDR1 and CDR2 sequences are LNHDA and SQIVND (reference sequence). The CDR3 has 16 residues. CDR3 residues: CASRARGPSSTDTQYF. The CDR3 bases are TGTGCCAGTAGGGCGAGGGGACCCTCTAGCACAGATACGCAGTATTTT.

This chain joins TRBV5-1 and TRBJ2-5, with 7 nucleotides matching TRBD1. CDR3 size: 15 residues. Germline V gives CDR1 SGHRS, CDR2 YFSETQ. Trimming at V came to 3 bases and at J to 0 bases, leaving 5 bases not matched to a gene. The CDR3 here is CASSSQGGNQETQYF. The CDR3, as DNA: TGCGCCAGCAGCTCCCAAGGGGGCAACCAAGAGACCCAGTACTTC. Drawing the rest from reference TRBV5-1 and TRBJ2-5, the complete variable domain is KAGVTQTPRYLIKTRGQQVTLSCSPISGHRSVSWYQQTPGQGLQFLFEYFSETQRNKGNFPGRFSGRQFSNSRSEMNVSTLELGDSALYLCASSSQGGNQETQYFGPGTRLLVL.

CDR3: CASRGTSGRGREDTQYF. The CDR3 nucleotides are TGTGCCAGCAGGGGGACTAGCGGGAGAGGACGGGAAGATACGCAGTATTTT. The V call is TRBV28, the J call TRBJ2-3; 14 nucleotides agree with TRBD2. Germline values: CDR1 MDHEN, CDR2 SYDVKM. V shed 6 bases and J 5 bases; nucleotides not matched to a gene: 10. The length of the CDR3 is 17 residues. The full variable domain, in which reference TRBV28 and TRBJ2-3 provide the parts outside the CDR3, is DVKVTQSSRYLVKRTGEKVFLECVQDMDHENMFWYRQDPGLGLRLIYFSYDVKMKEKGDIPEGYSVSREKKERFSLILESASTNQTSMYLCASRGTSGRGREDTQYFGPGTRLTVL.

The rearrangement joins TRBV28 to TRBJ1-4; D unclear. This CDR3 contains 15 residues. V lost 8 bases and J 1 base, leaving 14 bases between the germline ends. Per the germline V gene, CDR1 is MDHEN and CDR2 is SYDVKM. As DNA, the CDR3 is TGTGCCAGCCTCCCCTCGGGCAGAACTAATGAAAAACTGTTTTTT. Protein product: CASLPSGRTNEKLFF.

The genes are TRBV15 and TRBJ1-4; D is ambiguous. Germline CDR1 is LNHNV and CDR2 is YYDKDF (reference sequence). Trimming removed 0 bases at V and 5 bases at J, with 1 base between. This CDR3 is 12 amino acids long. The CDR3 loop reads CATSRDNEKLFF. For the CDR3, the DNA is TGTGCCACCAGCAGAGACAATGAAAAACTGTTTTTT.

The rearrangement links TRBV4-1 to TRBJ2-3; 9 bases match TRBD1. V lost 5 bases to trimming and J lost 5 bases; unmatched junction nucleotides: 14. The V gene's germline CDR1 is MGHRA and CDR2 YSYEKL. This CDR3 comprises 17 residues. The CDR3 sequence: CASSFSNRQGGGDTQYF. The CDR3 DNA reads as TGCGCCAGCAGCTTCAGTAATCGACAGGGGGGAGGAGATACGCAGTATTTT.

The chain carries TRBV12-3 or TRBV12-4 and TRBJ1-2; D perhaps matches TRBD1 (5 bases). Trimming shortened V by 11 bases and J by 1 base, and 8 bases separated the two germline ends. This CDR3 is built from 11 residues. The CDR3 DNA reads TGTGCCCTGGGGGGTAACTATGGCTACACCTTC. It translates to CALGGNYGYTF.

V gene TRBV7-9 combines with J gene TRBJ1-6, with 9 bases identical to TRBD1. The germline V gene encodes CDR1 SEHNR and CDR2 FQNEAQ (reference sequence). Trimming at V came to 5 bases and at J to 6 bases, leaving 8 bases not matched to a gene. The CDR3 is made up of 16 amino acids. This chain's CDR3 is CASSNAGQGGNSPLHF. In DNA, the CDR3 is TGTGCCAGCAGCAACGCGGGACAGGGTGGTAATTCACCCCTCCACTTT.

This rearrangement joins TRBV6-2 or TRBV6-3 to TRBJ1-2; the D is unclear. The CDR3 has 14 amino acids. Trimming removed 3 bases at V and 4 bases at J, with 12 bases between. The germline V gene encodes CDR1 MNHEY and CDR2 SVGEGT. Written as DNA, the CDR3 is TGTGCCAGCAGTTATGAACCCACCAGCTATGGCTACACCTTC. It specifies CASSYEPTSYGYTF.

This clone occurred a few times. J is TRBJ1-2 and V is TRBV30; D is perhaps TRBD1 (6 bases). This CDR3 has 14 residues. Germline loops: CDR1 GTSNPN, CDR2 SVGIG (reference sequence). V was pared by 7 bases and J by 5 bases, with 20 bases between. CDR3 residues: CAYAMGANQYGYTF. In nucleotides, the CDR3 is TGTGCCTATGCCATGGGGGCAAACCAATATGGCTACACCTTC.

J is TRBJ2-1 and V is TRBV7-3, with D possibly being TRBD1 or TRBD2 (5 bases each). This CDR3 region has 14 residues. Germline values: CDR1 SGHTA, CDR2 FQGTGA. V shed 6 bases and J shed 12 bases, with 21 bases lying between them. The CDR3 loop is CASSPNRDQKWQFF. In nucleotides, the CDR3 is TGTGCCAGCAGTCCCAACCGGGACCAAAAGTGGCAGTTCTTC.

The chain recombines TRBV2 with TRBJ2-7, with D uncertain. The CDR3 loop spans 16 amino acids. Germline CDR1 is SNHLY and CDR2 is FYNNEI. Trimming stripped 7 bases from V and 2 bases from J, with 21 bases between. This CDR3 is CASKRLRTPRPYEQYF. The CDR3 DNA follows: TGTGCCAGCAAAAGGTTGAGGACCCCGAGGCCCTACGAGCAGTACTTC.

The rearrangement uses TRBV5-1 and TRBJ1-4; 8 bases line up with TRBD1. Germline V lookup: CDR1 SGHRS, CDR2 YFSETQ. The trim removed 4 bases at V and 5 bases at J, leaving 7 bases unmatched. This CDR3 contains 15 residues. The DNA for the CDR3 is TGCGCCAGCAGCGGACGGACAGGGTCAAATGAAAAACTGTTTTTT. Residues: CASSGRTGSNEKLFF.

The genes are TRBV6-5 and TRBJ1-5; D is possibly TRBD1 (6 bases). Looked up from germline, CDR1 is MNHEY and CDR2 is SVGAGI. There are 14 residues in the CDR3. V shed 2 bases and J shed 7 bases, with 12 bases lying between them. The CDR3 region is CASSYTGSSQPQHF. As DNA, the CDR3 is TGTGCCAGCAGTTACACAGGGTCGAGCCAGCCCCAGCATTTT.

The chain recombines TRBV2 with TRBJ2-5; 9 bases match TRBD1. V was clipped by 3 bases and J by 5 bases; unmatched bases: 4. Looked up from germline, CDR1 is SNHLY and CDR2 is FYNNEI. This CDR3 has 14 residues. CDR3 DNA sequence: TGTGCCAGCAGTGAGGGGGACAGGGTCGAGACCCAGTACTTC. It translates to CASSEGDRVETQYF.

The rearrangement joins TRBV5-6 to TRBJ2-3; 7 bases are a match to TRBD2. Germline V lookup: CDR1 SGHDT, CDR2 YYEEEE. This CDR3 has 15 amino acids. V dropped 4 bases and J dropped 3; count of bases not matched to a gene: 8. The DNA for the CDR3 is TGTGCCAGCAGCCTGGGGGGAGGGCTGACAGATACGCAGTATTTT. Its translation: CASSLGGGLTDTQYF.

V is TRBV4-3 and J is TRBJ1-2; D not certain. Trimming left V 2 bases short and J 7 bases short, with 17 bases between. The CDR3 spans 15 residues. Per germline, CDR1 LGHNA and CDR2 YSLEER. The CDR3 loop is CASSQSMAGPAGYTF. The CDR3, as DNA: TGCGCCAGCAGCCAATCGATGGCGGGTCCAGCTGGCTACACCTTC.

This clone was picked up one time. The V call is TRBV15, the J call TRBJ2-5; TRBD2 matches 8 bases. The length of the CDR3 is 18 residues. CDR1 LNHNV and CDR2 YYDKDF come from the germline V gene (reference sequence). Trimming cost V 0 bases and J 5 bases; bases outside gene matches: 14. CDR3 sequence: CATSRDRGSGSFEETQYF. DNA for the CDR3: TGTGCCACCAGCAGAGATCGGGGAAGCGGGAGTTTCGAGGAGACCCAGTACTTC.

This rearrangement joins TRBV6-5 to TRBJ1-6, with unresolved D. The germline V and J ends were trimmed by 10 bases and 0 bases, with 10 bases remaining between them. This CDR3 spans 14 amino acids. CDR1 and CDR2 (germline): MNHEY, SVGAGI. CDR3 DNA: TGTGCCACCCGGACCAGCTCCTATAATTCACCCCTCCACTTT. Encoded protein: CATRTSSYNSPLHF.

This clone was recorded only once. The genes are TRBV2 and TRBJ1-4; 9 bases match TRBD1. This CDR3 has 14 residues. V was clipped by 6 bases and J by 6 bases; unmatched bases: 5. Germline-derived CDR1 and CDR2 are SNHLY and FYNNEI. In nucleotides, the CDR3 is TGTGCCAGCAGAGAGACAGGGGGTTATGAAAAACTGTTTTTT. Protein sequence: CASRETGGYEKLFF.

The V gene is TRBV7-9, the J gene TRBJ1-5; D gene uncertain. V lost 3 bases and J lost 4, with 10 bases in between. Germline V CDR1 and CDR2: SEHNR, FQNEAQ (reference sequence). This CDR3 has 14 amino acids. The CDR3 nucleotides are TGTGCCAGCAGCTTGGCAGACTCAAATCAGCCCCAGCATTTT. Protein: CASSLADSNQPQHF.

The chain couples TRBV29-1 to TRBJ1-1; D remains ambiguous. Germline V gives CDR1 SQVTM, CDR2 ANQGSEA. With 0 bases removed from V and 0 bases from J, the gap between germline ends came to 11 bases. This CDR3 comprises 15 residues. CDR3 residues: CSVEEPGGLNTEAFF. CDR3 DNA: TGCAGCGTTGAAGAACCGGGCGGTCTGAACACTGAAGCTTTCTTT.

The chain has TRBV7-9 and TRBJ2-2, with 8 positions matching TRBD1. CDR3 size: 16 residues. Germline loops: CDR1 SEHNR, CDR2 FQNEAQ (reference sequence). V lost 1 base to trimming and J lost 3 bases; unmatched junction nucleotides: 4. This chain's CDR3 is CASSLGQGRDTGELFF. DNA for the CDR3: TGTGCCAGCAGCTTAGGACAGGGGCGGGACACCGGGGAGCTGTTTTTT.

The chain couples TRBV5-1 to TRBJ2-7; 7 bases agree with TRBD2. The J segment lost 2 bases and the V segment lost 4 bases, leaving 9 bases of the junction unmatched. This CDR3 region has 15 residues. The germline gives CDR1 SGHRS, CDR2 YFSETQ. In DNA, the CDR3 is TGCGCCAGCAGCCCGGAGGGACTACGTACCTACGAGCAGTACTTC. It specifies CASSPEGLRTYEQYF.

The rearrangement links TRBV24-1 to TRBJ2-1; 13 bases align to TRBD2. Germline V gene lookup returns CDR1 KGHDR and CDR2 SFDVKD. J gave up 7 bases and V 3 bases, and 14 bases lay outside the gene matches. The CDR3 consists of 19 residues. For the CDR3, the DNA is TGTGCCACCAGTGATCTCCCAGGGACTAGCGGGGAGATGGAAAATGAGCAGTTCTTC. Residues: CATSDLPGTSGEMENEQFF.

The rearrangement links TRBV3-1 (or the pseudogene TRBV3-2) to TRBJ1-6, with 8 bases lining up with TRBD1. Germline loops: CDR1 LGHDT, CDR2 YNNKEL (reference sequence). The CDR3 covers 14 residues. Unmatched junction bases numbered 4, after V lost 1 base and J lost 11 bases. This chain's CDR3 is CASSQGQGKAPLHF. As DNA, the CDR3 is TGTGCCAGCAGCCAAGGACAGGGGAAAGCACCCCTCCACTTT.

This chain links TRBV5-8 with TRBJ2-7, with 10 bases that match TRBD1. J was trimmed by 5 bases and V by 7 bases; bases with no gene match: 12. CDR3 length: 15 residues. Germline values: CDR1 SGHTS, CDR2 YDEGEE. CDR3 sequence (DNA): TGTGCCAGCGGGACGACCGGGACAGGGGTCCACGAGCAGTACTTC. It translates to CASGTTGTGVHEQYF.

The chain has TRBV6-5 and TRBJ1-1; D might be TRBD1 (6 bases). The V end lost 2 bases, the J end lost 4 bases, and 11 bases lay between the germline ends. CDR3 length equals 14 residues. Germline V gene lookup returns CDR1 MNHEY and CDR2 SVGAGI. The CDR3 DNA reads TGTGCCAGCAGTTACGGGACACCAACCACTGAAGCTTTCTTT. It encodes CASSYGTPTTEAFF.

The rearrangement links TRBV7-9 to TRBJ2-7; tentatively, D is TRBD2 (6 bases). This CDR3 contains 13 residues. V was pared by 4 bases and J by 6 bases, with 13 bases between. Germline assignment: CDR1 SEHNR and CDR2 FQNEAQ (reference sequence). For the CDR3, the DNA is TGTGCCAGCAGCTCCCCAGGCGGGGTCGAGCAGTACTTC. It specifies CASSSPGGVEQYF.

The chain carries TRBV30 and TRBJ1-2; D is uncertain. V gave up 0 bases and J gave up 7 bases, with 12 bases separating them. CDR1 is GTSNPN, CDR2 SVGIG, per germline (reference sequence). The length of the CDR3 is 13 residues. CDR3 nucleotide sequence: TGTGCCTGGAGTGTAGTCCCGCATGCTGGCTACACCTTC. It specifies CAWSVVPHAGYTF.

The rearrangement uses TRBV5-1 and TRBJ1-2, with 8 positions matching TRBD1. This CDR3 has 14 residues. Unmatched junction bases numbered 9, after V lost 4 bases and J lost 7 bases. Germline loops: CDR1 SGHRS, CDR2 YFSETQ. The CDR3 sequence: CASSGADRGRGYTF. For the CDR3, the DNA is TGCGCCAGCAGCGGAGCTGACAGGGGCCGTGGCTACACCTTC.